These 19 T cell receptor gamma chains were all obtained from the same sample, sequenced in a study of gamma delta lymphoproliferative disorders and STAT genes. TCRdb reanalysed the multiplex PCR reads with CATT. The table lists roughly 2,500 gamma-chain clones, 12% of them singletons. Genomic DNA from isolated PBMCs served as the sequencing template. The specimen was blood. Receptors originate from a human donor with gamma-delta T-cell large granular lymphocyte leukemia.

By its share, this clone is medium-sized. The chain joins TRGV10 to TRGJ1 or TRGJ2. Since TCRdb gives no J gene, matching the DNA to germline was used here to assign it. TRGV10 has ORF status, its function being uncertain. The CDR3 is made up of 13 amino acids. J lost 3 bases, V lost 8 bases, and 8 bases had no gene match. The chain's CDR3 is CAAWDCRYYKKLF. The CDR3 nucleotides are TGTGCTGCGTGGGATTGTCGTTATTATAAGAAACTCTTT.

This clone was detected many times. J is TRGJ1 or TRGJ2 and V is TRGV11. Assignment of the J gene here rests on matching the DNA to germline, because TCRdb gives none. TRGV11 is noted as an ORF with a role that remains uncertain. The CDR3 sequence is 13 residues long. Germline trimming cut 3 bases from V and 4 bases from J; bases unmatched to any gene: 3. The CDR3 nucleotides read TGTGCCTGCTGGATTAGGGTATATTATAAGAAACTCTTT. This codes for CACWIRVYYKKLF.

This clone is medium-sized (0.01 to 0.1%). J is TRGJP1 and V is TRGV10. TCRdb does not report a J gene; here it was assigned by matching the DNA to germline references. TRGV10 is sorted into the ORF group, with uncertain function. There are 14 residues in the CDR3. J lost 2 bases, V lost 8 bases, and 6 bases had no gene match. The CDR3 loop is CAAWDRTTGWFKIF. CDR3 bases: TGTGCTGCGTGGGATAGGACCACTGGTTGGTTCAAGATATTT.

Ten or more counts support this clone. CDR3 sequence (DNA): TGTGCCACCTGGGATAGCAAACTCTTT. It translates to CATWDSKLF. J gene calling gave no result, while the V gene is TRGV8. Germline V gives CDR1 VENAVY, CDR2 YDSYNSRV. CDR3 size: 9 residues.

Turning to this clone: This could be a read error, since a much larger clone is one nucleotide away. The V gene is TRGV9, the J gene TRGJP. TCRdb gives no J gene; it was assigned here by matching the DNA to germline. From germline, CDR1 is GITISATS and CDR2 ISYDGTV (reference sequence). CDR3 length: 19 amino acids. CDR3 region: CALLSGEGPQEMGKKIKVF. CDR3 bases: TGTGCCTTGCTGTCAGGGGAAGGCCCACAAGAGATGGGCAAAAAAATCAAGGTATTT.

This clone showed up many times. A V gene of TRGV10 was called, but no J gene was assigned. TRGV10 qualifies as an ORF whose function is uncertain. The CDR3 sequence is 9 residues long. CDR3 protein: CAAWGGGLF. For the CDR3, the DNA is TGTGCTGCGTGGGGAGGGGGACTCTTT.

This clone was counted at least ten times. Additional DNA sequences in this sample encode the identical CDR3. This chain joins TRGV4 and TRGJ1 or TRGJ2. The J gene was missing in TCRdb and was found by matching the end of the DNA to germline. The germline gives CDR1 EGSTGY, CDR2 YDSYTSSV. V lost 0 bases to trimming and J lost 7 bases; unmatched junction nucleotides: 3. The CDR3 is 12 amino acids. The CDR3 spells CATWDGPYKKLF. The DNA of the CDR3 is TGTGCCACCTGGGATGGGCCCTATAAGAAACTCTTT.

This clone is categorized as medium-sized. The V call is TRGV10, the J call TRGJP1. The J gene is not listed in TCRdb, so it was assigned here from a DNA match to germline. TRGV10 is given ORF status, its function remaining uncertain. The CDR3 contains 13 residues. Germline trimming cut 8 bases from V and 3 bases from J; bases unmatched to any gene: 4. The CDR3 loop is CAAWDSTGWFKIF. As DNA, the CDR3 is TGTGCTGCGTGGGATTCCACTGGTTGGTTCAAGATATTT.

The chain is built from TRGV4 and TRGJP2. The J gene was missing in TCRdb and was found by matching the end of the DNA to germline. Germline V gene data show CDR1 as EGSTGY and CDR2 as YDSYTSSV. The J segment lost 0 bases and the V segment lost 5 bases, leaving 3 bases of the junction unmatched. The CDR3 extends over 14 amino acids. The CDR3 reads CATWVYSSDWIKTF. DNA for the CDR3: TGTGCCACCTGGGTCTATAGTAGTGATTGGATCAAGACGTTT.

This clone was seen at least ten times. A single base is all that separates this from a far larger clone, so a read error is likely. The sample carries other DNA sequences with the same CDR3. V and J are TRGV9 and TRGJP. The J gene, not given by TCRdb, was assigned here from a germline match of the nucleotide sequence. This CDR3 spans 16 amino acids. The germline V gene has CDR1 GITISATS and CDR2 ISYDGTV (reference sequence). The CDR3 DNA sequence: TGTGCCTTATGGGAGGTGGAAGAGTTGGGCAAAAAAATCAAGGTATTT. This codes for CALWEVEELGKKIKVF.

This clone qualifies as medium-sized (0.01 to 0.1%). TCRdb lists the protein of a much larger clone for this DNA, which differs at residue 6, so this is likely a read error; the protein given here is translated from the DNA itself. V usage is TRGV9 and J usage is TRGJP. The J gene, left out of TCRdb, was set here by checking the DNA against germline. Per germline, CDR1 GITISATS and CDR2 ISYDGTV (reference sequence). This CDR3 comprises 16 residues. V lost 2 bases, J lost 6 bases, and 4 bases stayed unmatched. The CDR3 DNA follows: TGTGCCTTGTGGGAGGCGCGAGAGTTGGGCAAAAAAATCAAGGTATTT. Residues: CALWEARELGKKIKVF.

By proportion, this clone is medium-sized. The V call is TRGV2, the J call TRGJP2. TCRdb gives no J gene; it was assigned here by matching the DNA to germline. The germline gives CDR1 EGSNGY, CDR2 YDSYNSKV. CDR3 size: 15 residues. V lost 0 bases to trimming and J lost 8 bases; unmatched junction nucleotides: 9. DNA of the CDR3: TGTGCCACCTGGGACGGGCCTAGAGGGGATTGGATCAAGACGTTT. Translation gives CATWDGPRGDWIKTF.

Ten or more counts support this clone. The chain employs TRGV3 and TRGJP1. The J gene, left out of TCRdb, was set here by checking the DNA against germline. The trim removed 1 base at V and 0 bases at J, leaving 5 bases unmatched. Germline CDR1 is VTNTFY and CDR2 is YDVSTARD (reference sequence). This CDR3 contains 16 residues. CDR3 sequence (DNA): TGTGCCACCTGGGACAGCCGAGATACCACTGGTTGGTTCAAGATATTT. Translation gives CATWDSRDTTGWFKIF.

In this sample, this clone is medium-sized. The rearrangement uses TRGV2 and TRGJP2. TCRdb supplies no J gene; here it was assigned by aligning the nucleotide sequence to germline. This CDR3 comprises 17 residues. Germline V gene data show CDR1 as EGSNGY and CDR2 as YDSYNSKV. The trim removed 1 base at V and 3 bases at J, leaving 11 bases unmatched. CDR3 coding DNA: TGTGCCACCTGGGACGGCCGGGATAGGGGTAGTGATTGGATCAAGACGTTT. Translated, it gives CATWDGRDRGSDWIKTF.

This clone ranks as medium-sized. The chain couples TRGV2 to TRGJ1 or TRGJ2. Here the J gene was assigned by germline matching of the DNA, as TCRdb has none. The CDR3 covers 13 residues. CDR1 and CDR2 (germline): EGSNGY, YDSYNSKV. V lost 3 bases and J lost 3; bases outside the gene matches: 5. The CDR3: CATWDRFYYKKLF. The CDR3 DNA follows: TGTGCCACCTGGGACAGATTTTATTATAAGAAACTCTTT.

This clone was counted only a few times. A far larger clone lies a single base away; this is likely a read error. No DNA is shown, since the ends of the CDR3 on it are uncertain; the CDR3 is the one TCRdb lists. This same CDR3 is encoded by further DNA sequences in the sample. The V gene call is TRGV11, and the J gene call is absent. TRGV11 is given ORF status, its function remaining uncertain. From its first to its last residue, the CDR3 has 21 amino acids. The CDR3 is CTTVPAGLGTLWVSSDWIKTF.

This clone was observed many times. A far larger clone is one nucleotide away, so this likely arose from a read error. Other DNA variants within this sample encode the same CDR3. The V gene call reads TRGV3; no J gene was called. The length of the CDR3 is 14 residues. CDR1 is VTNTFY, CDR2 YDVSTARD, per germline (reference sequence). CDR3 sequence reads: CATWDRPDYYKKLF. For the CDR3, the DNA is TGTGCCACCTGGGACAGGCCGGATTATTATAAGAAGCTCTTT.

This clone was observed a few times. The same CDR3 is also encoded by other DNA sequences in this sample. The chain employs TRGV10 and TRGJ1 or TRGJ2. The J gene, missing from TCRdb, was assigned here through DNA to germline matching. TRGV10 is recorded as an ORF, its role being uncertain. V gave up 8 bases and J gave up 9 bases; unmatched junction bases: 11. CDR3 length: 12 amino acids. DNA for the CDR3: TGTGCTGCGTGGGATTTCCCACTTAAGAAACTCTTT. The encoded protein is CAAWDFPLKKLF.

This clone ranks as medium-sized. This rearrangement joins TRGV4 to TRGJ1 or TRGJ2. Here the J gene was assigned by germline matching of the DNA, as TCRdb has none. The J segment lost 5 bases and the V segment lost 0 bases, leaving 1 base of the junction unmatched. This CDR3 is 12 amino acids long. Germline-derived CDR1 and CDR2 are EGSTGY and YDSYTSSV. The CDR3 coding sequence is TGTGCCACCTGGGATGGGAATTATAAGAAACTCTTT. Protein sequence: CATWDGNYKKLF.